This TCR beta chain was sequenced during a study of blood T cell repertoires in COVID-19. The Seattle patients, enrolled during active infection, were followed longitudinally. The assay was immunoSEQ multiplex PCR, and TCRdb's table has in-frame clones only and misses some. The sample has roughly 180,000 clones; more than 65% are singletons. Germline V gene lookup returns CDR1 MDHEN and CDR2 SYDVKM. The CDR3 totals 14 residues. V was cut by 3 bases and J by 6 bases, with 12 bases left in between. The gene calls are TRBV28 and TRBJ2-4; D might be TRBD1 (6 bases). The origin of this receptor is a woman aged 55-69 years with COVID-19, enrolled during active disease. The sequenced sample consisted of peripheral blood. In nucleotides, the CDR3 is TGTGCCAGCAGTTTCGGGGACAATAGAAACATTCAGTACTTC. Protein product: CASSFGDNRNIQYF.